This T cell receptor (beta chain) derives from a study of CD8 T cells in ankylosing spondylitis. Study-level results: Earlier literature documents some of the motif variants in reactive arthritis synovial fluid and blood. According to the report, clones linked to the disease were significantly enriched in matched synovial fluid samples taken from ankylosing spondylitis patients. Within ankylosing spondylitis blood, a TCR beta motif made up of seven to nine highly homologous variants appeared to be characteristic. Those disease-linked clones were CD8+; they were also relatively rare in peripheral blood.

This clonotype was detected a few times. Its antigen is undetermined. Germline trimming cut 7 bases from V and 8 bases from J; bases unmatched to any gene: 11. The CDR3 extends over 14 amino acids. Germline V gene sequence: CDR1 MNHNS, CDR2 SASEGT. Using its own MiXCR run on the 5' RACE reads, TCRdb lists one record per CDR3 protein. Here the sample spans hundreds of thousands of distinct CDR3 sequences, 12% being singletons. This chain connects TRBV6-1 to TRBJ2-5, with 9 bases that match TRBD2. The sequence was collected from a male donor with ankylosing spondylitis. The sequenced sample was blood, either unsorted or a sorted T cell fraction (not recorded which). The CDR3 nucleotides are TGTGCCAGCACCCCGAGAGCGGGAGGACTCACCCAGTACTTC. Translation: CASTPRAGGLTQYF.